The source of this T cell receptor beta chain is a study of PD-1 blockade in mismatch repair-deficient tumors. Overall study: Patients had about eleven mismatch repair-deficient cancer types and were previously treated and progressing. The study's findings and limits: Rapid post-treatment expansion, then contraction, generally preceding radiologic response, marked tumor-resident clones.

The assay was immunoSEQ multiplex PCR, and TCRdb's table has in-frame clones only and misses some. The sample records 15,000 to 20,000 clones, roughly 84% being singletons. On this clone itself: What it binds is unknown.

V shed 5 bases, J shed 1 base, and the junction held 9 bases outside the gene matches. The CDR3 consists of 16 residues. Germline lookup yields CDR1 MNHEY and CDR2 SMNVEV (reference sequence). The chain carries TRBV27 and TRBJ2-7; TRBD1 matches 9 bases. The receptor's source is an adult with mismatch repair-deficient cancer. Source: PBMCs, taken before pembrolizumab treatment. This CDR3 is CASSPKPGQGSYEQYF. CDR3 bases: TGTGCCAGCAGTCCGAAACCGGGACAGGGTTCCTACGAGCAGTACTTC.